This T cell receptor (beta chain) came from a study of radiotherapy plus CTLA-4 blockade in lung cancer. For the study at large: Disease control was present in 25% to 35% of patients, and objective responses in about 18%.

Profiling relied on immunoSEQ multiplex PCR, and the TCRdb table lists in-frame clones only, not all of them. Found here are over 250 clones, roughly 93% of them singletons; the top ten hold 15% to 20%. The J segment lost 4 bases and the V segment lost 6 bases, leaving 10 bases of the junction unmatched. The germline gives CDR1 MNHNS, CDR2 SASEGT. The CDR3 spans 15 residues. The specimen comprised tumor tissue, sampled from a patient treated with radiotherapy plus ipilimumab. This clonotype was obtained from a human donor with non-small cell lung cancer who had stable disease on radiotherapy plus ipilimumab. This chain links TRBV6-1 with TRBJ2-3, with 7 bases aligning to TRBD1. Here the CDR3 DNA reads TGTGCCAGCAGGTCAAGGGGGCAGGTGGCAGATACGCAGTATTTT. This sequence encodes CASRSRGQVADTQYF.